This T cell receptor beta chain was sequenced for a study of T-cell memory formation after mild COVID-19. A few counts support this clonotype. TCRdb recomputed calls from the 5' RACE reads with MiXCR, one row per CDR3 protein. The table has about 470,000 distinct CDR3 sequences, 25% seen once. Per germline, CDR1 SQVTM and CDR2 ANQGSEA. CDR3 length: 14 amino acids. The V and J ends lost 4 bases and 0 bases respectively, with 12 bases between them. The sequence was collected from an adult woman who had mild COVID-19 (a few samples of this study predate the infection). Cell type and time point are not known. The gene calls are TRBV29-1 and TRBJ1-1, with D maybe TRBD1 (5 bases). Sequencing was carried out using PBMCs or a T cell subset sorted from them (not recorded which). The CDR3 nucleotides read TGCAGCGTTGGGGGGAAGGGCATGAACACTGAAGCTTTCTTT. It yields the protein CSVGGKGMNTEAFF.